One sample yielded the 21 T cell receptor beta chains listed below, sequenced in a study of identical twins. Via MiXCR, TCRdb re-called the 5' RACE reads, giving one row per CDR3 protein. The sample carries nearly 900,000 distinct CDR3 sequences, over 9% recorded once. The sample was also linked to a second study, of yellow fever vaccine responses in identical twins.

Sequencing used PBMCs. These receptors were taken from a woman aged 18-30 years in good health.

This chain links TRBV10-3 with TRBJ2-7, with D tentatively TRBD2 (6 bases). Trimming stripped 7 bases from V and 4 bases from J, with 17 bases between. CDR3 size: 14 residues. The germline V gene has CDR1 ENHRY and CDR2 SYGVKD. The CDR3: CAIKQGGDRYEQYF. The CDR3 coding sequence is TGTGCCATCAAGCAGGGAGGTGATCGGTACGAGCAGTACTTC.

The genes are TRBV25-1 and TRBJ2-1; D is uncertain. Between the trimmed V and J ends, which lost 1 base and 4 bases, there was a span of 5 bases. Per germline, CDR1 MGHDK and CDR2 SYGVNS. The CDR3 loop spans 13 amino acids. This chain's CDR3 is CASSELSYNEQFF. Written as DNA, the CDR3 is TGTGCCAGCAGTGAATTATCTTACAATGAGCAGTTCTTC.

This clonotype has ten or more counts. The chain recombines TRBV6-2 or TRBV6-3 with TRBJ2-3, with TRBD2 identical over 13 bases. Germline trimming cut 5 bases from V and 1 base from J; bases unmatched to any gene: 3. The CDR3 runs 16 residues. Germline-derived CDR1 and CDR2 are MNHEY and SVGEGT. CDR3 nucleotide sequence: TGTGCCAGCAGTCCCGGGACTAGCGGGGGCACAGATACGCAGTATTTT. This codes for CASSPGTSGGTDTQYF.

The rearrangement links TRBV12-3 or TRBV12-4 to TRBJ2-7; D uncertain. The CDR3 contains 15 residues. V lost 1 base and J lost 2, with 12 bases in between. Here the CDR3 DNA reads TGTGCCAGCAGTTTAGGGGCCAGCTTCACCTACGAGCAGTACTTC. Protein sequence: CASSLGASFTYEQYF.

This clonotype was picked up a small number of times. The CDR3 loop reads CASSLVWTSGRANTGELFF. DNA for the CDR3: TGTGCCAGCAGCTTGGTGTGGACTAGCGGGAGGGCGAACACCGGGGAGCTGTTTTTT. The chain joins TRBV5-4 to TRBJ2-2, with TRBD2 matching over 15 bases. Unmatched junction bases numbered 3, after V lost 0 bases and J lost 0 bases. CDR1 is SGHNT and CDR2 is YYREEE in the germline V gene (reference sequence). The CDR3 runs 19 residues.

Only a few counts were recorded for this clonotype. V and J are TRBV7-9 and TRBJ2-7; TRBD2 matches at 7 bases. Germline CDR1 SEHNR, CDR2 FQNEAQ (reference sequence). The CDR3 length is 15 residues. V shed 1 base, J shed 0 bases, and the junction held 3 bases outside the gene matches. The CDR3 region is CASSLVGGYSYEQYF. Here the CDR3 DNA reads TGTGCCAGCAGCTTAGTCGGGGGGTACTCCTACGAGCAGTACTTC. Full variable domain (missing parts from reference TRBV7-9 and TRBJ2-7): DTGVSQNPRHKITKRGQNVTFRCDPISEHNRLYWYRQTLGQGPEFLTYFQNEAQLEKSRLLSDRFSAERPKGSFSTLEIQRTEQGDSAMYLCASSLVGGYSYEQYFGPGTRLTVT.

This clonotype was observed many times. The chain couples TRBV6-4 to TRBJ1-1; D remains ambiguous. Germline V gives CDR1 MRHNA, CDR2 SNTAGT. Trimming left V 2 bases short and J 1 base short, with 5 bases between. This CDR3 contains 13 residues. In nucleotides, the CDR3 is TGTGCCAGCAGTGACAGGGCGAACACTGAAGCTTTCTTT. It yields the protein CASSDRANTEAFF.

This clonotype came up many times. The chain recombines TRBV12-3 or TRBV12-4 with TRBJ2-5; D may match TRBD1 or TRBD2 (5 bases each). V was pared by 9 bases and J by 1 base, with 18 bases between. This CDR3 spans 15 amino acids. CDR3 in DNA: TGTGCCAGTTCCCGGGACGCAAGACTCCAAGAGACCCAGTACTTC. It specifies CASSRDARLQETQYF.

This clonotype was detected only once. The V and J genes are TRBV18 and TRBJ2-5; TRBD2 matches 9 bases. J was trimmed by 4 bases and V by 0 bases; bases with no gene match: 6. The germline gives CDR1 KGHSH, CDR2 LQKENI. The CDR3 totals 16 residues. The CDR3 is CASSPPGTSRVETQYF. Written as DNA, the CDR3 is TGTGCCAGCTCACCACCTGGGACTAGCAGGGTAGAGACCCAGTACTTC.

This clonotype was recorded a few times. The V call is TRBV6-1, the J call TRBJ2-7, with D tentatively TRBD1 (6 bases). V was trimmed by 1 base and J by 4 bases, leaving 17 bases between them. The CDR3 totals 16 residues. Per the germline V gene, CDR1 is MNHNS and CDR2 is SASEGT. The CDR3 here is CASSEVIQGIKYEQYF. In DNA, the CDR3 is TGTGCCAGCAGTGAAGTGATACAGGGCATCAAGTACGAGCAGTACTTC.

A few counts support this clonotype. The chain joins TRBV6-4 to TRBJ2-7, with 11 nucleotides matching TRBD2. The CDR3 has 15 amino acids. Trimming took 9 bases from V and 4 from J; bases not matched to a gene: 11. Germline V gene lookup returns CDR1 MRHNA and CDR2 SNTAGT. CDR3 coding DNA: TGTGCCAGTCCGTTTAGCGGGAGGGCCCCTTACGAGCAGTACTTC. It codes for CASPFSGRAPYEQYF.

The V and J genes are TRBV12-3 or TRBV12-4 and TRBJ2-5, with 9 bases aligning to TRBD1. The ends lost 5 bases at V and 0 bases at J; junction bases unmatched: 13. This CDR3 spans 18 amino acids. For the CDR3, the DNA is TGTGCCAGCAGTCCCAAGACCGGGACAGGGATATACCAAGAGACCCAGTACTTC. It is translated as CASSPKTGTGIYQETQYF.

This clonotype was seen a few times. The CDR3 is CASSLDGTSGNSEQFF. The CDR3, as DNA: TGCGCCAGCAGCTTGGACGGGACTAGCGGTAATAGTGAGCAGTTCTTC. V gene TRBV5-1 combines with J gene TRBJ2-1; 11 positions match TRBD2. Losses at the gene ends were 0 bases for V and 9 bases for J; bases not matched to a gene: 8. The CDR3 is made up of 16 amino acids. CDR1 and CDR2 from the germline V gene are SGHRS and YFSETQ.

This sequence joins TRBV9 and TRBJ2-3, with D unresolved. Germline CDR1 SGDLS, CDR2 YYNGEE. V lost 0 bases and J 0 bases, leaving 11 bases between the germline ends. CDR3 length: 16 amino acids. The CDR3 region is CASSVGRTASTDTQYF. CDR3 nucleotides: TGTGCCAGCAGCGTAGGGCGAACAGCGAGCACAGATACGCAGTATTTT.

This clonotype came up many times. The chain couples TRBV5-1 to TRBJ1-1; D possibly corresponds to TRBD1 (5 bases). V dropped 4 bases and J dropped 1 base, with 8 bases sitting between them. Germline lookup yields CDR1 SGHRS and CDR2 YFSETQ. This CDR3 is built from 13 residues. CDR3 sequence reads: CASSAQENTEAFF. CDR3 DNA sequence: TGCGCCAGCAGCGCACAGGAGAACACTGAAGCTTTCTTT.

This clonotype showed up many times. V and J are TRBV12-3 or TRBV12-4 and TRBJ1-5; TRBD1 agrees at 8 bases. The CDR3 is made up of 15 amino acids. J gave up 6 bases and V 3 bases, and 7 bases lay outside the gene matches. The DNA of the CDR3 is TGTGCCAGCAGTTTGTTCACAGGGGGGGGTCAGCCCCAGCATTTT. It specifies CASSLFTGGGQPQHF.

The sample holds many counts of this clonotype. The gene calls are TRBV4-2 and TRBJ2-7; TRBD1 aligns across 8 bases. Germline lookup yields CDR1 LGHNA and CDR2 YNFKEQ. This CDR3 has 16 residues. Trimming cost V 0 bases and J 1 base; bases outside gene matches: 5. The CDR3 coding sequence is TGTGCCAGCAGCCAAGAGCGGACAGGGTATTCCTACGAGCAGTACTTC. It specifies CASSQERTGYSYEQYF.

In its sample, this clonotype was seen a few times. The J gene is TRBJ1-1, the V gene TRBV4-1; TRBD1 matches 8 bases. The germline CDR1 and CDR2 sequences are MGHRA and YSYEKL. The V segment lost 4 bases and the J segment 3 bases; nucleotides outside the gene matches: 7. The CDR3 runs 15 residues. The CDR3 nucleotides are TGCGCCAGCAGCCTTAGGACAGGGAGGGACACTGAAGCTTTCTTT. Its translation is CASSLRTGRDTEAFF.

A few counts support this clonotype. The chain uses TRBV7-9 and TRBJ1-1, with 11 positions matching TRBD1. Germline CDR1 SEHNR, CDR2 FQNEAQ (reference sequence). This CDR3 spans 16 amino acids. After removal of 5 bases from V and 5 bases from J, the junction contained 10 bases not matched to a gene. The CDR3 DNA reads TGTGCCAGCAGCACAGCCGGGACAGGGGGTGCGACTGAAGCTTTCTTT. This sequence encodes CASSTAGTGGATEAFF.

This clonotype was seen a handful of times. The chain links TRBV21-1 to TRBJ1-2; the D call of TRBD1 is as the table states it, not checked on the DNA. TRBV21-1 is designated a pseudogene. CDR3 length: 18 residues. This chain's CDR3 is CASSKIPGRGAISYGYTF. As DNA, the CDR3 is TGTGCCAGCAGCAAAATCCCAGGAAGGGGGGCGATTAGCTATGGCTACACCTTC.

This clonotype was seen a handful of times. The chain joins TRBV20-1 to TRBJ1-1; 7 bases fit TRBD1. The CDR3 sequence is 15 residues long. Germline CDR1 is DFQATT and CDR2 is SNEGSKA (reference sequence). The junction had 7 bases not matched to a gene; V was cut back by 2 bases and J by 1 base. The CDR3 nucleotides are TGCAGTGCTAGACGGGCAGGGGGTGGGAACACTGAAGCTTTCTTT. Protein: CSARRAGGGNTEAFF.